This entry concerns a single TCR beta chain. Its antigen is unidentified. V was pared by 6 bases and J by 6 bases, with 5 bases of the junction left unmatched. The CDR3 length is 13 residues. CDR1 is ENHRY and CDR2 is SYGVKD in the germline V gene. The data stem from a study of T cell repertoires in cytomegalovirus infection. Study-level background: Epitope selection comprised recently identified HLA-C-restricted CMV epitopes and well-studied HLA-B-restricted CMV epitopes.

Study-level findings and limits: Clonotypes of TCR beta that were HLA-C-restricted and CMV-specific dominated the ex vivo response.

Each CDR3 protein gets one entry after TCRdb re-called the reads with MiXCR. The sample lists a few hundred thousand distinct CDR3 sequences; over 35% were seen once. The sequence came from a human donor in good health (CMV status not recorded). Some clones in this sample may be carry-over from other donors' samples. The chain couples TRBV10-3 to TRBJ1-2, with 9 nucleotides matching TRBD1. This sample comprised cultured PBMCs, obtained from culture after CMV antigen stimulation. The CDR3: CAIRSTGGHGYTF. DNA of the CDR3: TGTGCCATCAGATCGACAGGGGGTCATGGCTACACCTTC.